Listed below are T cell receptor beta chains from one sample, sequenced in a study of spatial heterogeneity in lung cancer. TCRdb recomputed calls from the 5' RACE reads with MiXCR, one row per CDR3 protein. Counted here are about 4,400 distinct CDR3 sequences, roughly 24% occurring once; the ten biggest clones make up approximately 5.3%. Source: PBMCs, taken at follow-up. The receptors were gathered from a male donor with early-stage non-small cell lung cancer. Both conserved end residues are part of each CDR3. D genes are given only for firm matches. The size entry is marked missing in some rows and otherwise reads once, few, many or a size class.

cdr3_nt: TGTGCCAGCAGCTTAGCCGGGACGGGGACCTACGAGCAGTACTTC
cdr3_aa: CASSLAGTGTYEQYF
v_call: TRBV7-2
cdr3_length: 15
d_call: -
clone_size: few
j_call: TRBJ2-7

cdr3_nt: TGTGCCAGCAGTGAACCGGACAGGTACAATGAGCAGTTCTTC
cdr3_aa: CASSEPDRYNEQFF
v_call: TRBV2
cdr3_length: 14
d_call: TRBD1
clone_size: few
j_call: TRBJ2-1

cdr3_nt: TGTGCCAGCAGACGGGACAGCAATAATTCACCCCTCCACTTT
cdr3_aa: CASRRDSNNSPLHF
v_call: TRBV6-5
cdr3_length: 14
d_call: TRBD1
clone_size: few
j_call: TRBJ1-6

cdr3_nt: TGTGCCACCAGCATGAGCGGCTATGGCTACACCTTC
cdr3_aa: CATSMSGYGYTF
v_call: TRBV15
cdr3_length: 12
d_call: -
clone_size: -
j_call: TRBJ1-2

cdr3_nt: TGTGCCAGCAGTTCCGGGCGGGCCTTGGGTACTGAAGCTTTCTTT
cdr3_aa: CASSSGRALGTEAFF
v_call: TRBV28
cdr3_length: 15
d_call: -
clone_size: -
j_call: TRBJ1-1

cdr3_nt: TGTGCTAGCAGCTTAGGCTACGCGGGAAAGAGCACCGGGGAGCTGTTTTTT
cdr3_aa: CASSLGYAGKSTGELFF
v_call: TRBV7-7
cdr3_length: 17
d_call: -
clone_size: -
j_call: TRBJ2-2

cdr3_nt: TGTGCCAGCAGCTTATCCGGACAGCCCCGAGAGACCCAGTACTTC
cdr3_aa: CASSLSGQPRETQYF
v_call: TRBV28
cdr3_length: 15
d_call: -
clone_size: -
j_call: TRBJ2-5

cdr3_nt: TGTGCCAGCAGTGAGACGATGATGGGGGACAGAAAGACCCAGTACTTC
cdr3_aa: CASSETMMGDRKTQYF
v_call: TRBV12-3/TRBV12-4
cdr3_length: 16
d_call: TRBD1
clone_size: few
j_call: TRBJ2-5

cdr3_nt: TGTGCCAGTAGTGTTTGGACCAAAAGCAATCAGCCCCAGCATTTT
cdr3_aa: CASSVWTKSNQPQHF
v_call: TRBV19
cdr3_length: 15
d_call: -
clone_size: -
j_call: TRBJ1-5

cdr3_nt: TGTGCCAGCAGACCGGGGCTAGCGAAAAACACCGGGGAGCTGTTTTTT
cdr3_aa: CASRPGLAKNTGELFF
v_call: TRBV3-1
cdr3_length: 16
d_call: -
clone_size: medium-sized
j_call: TRBJ2-2

cdr3_nt: TGTGCCAGCAGCGGACTAGCGGTTTACAATGAGCAGTTCTTC
cdr3_aa: CASSGLAVYNEQFF
v_call: TRBV3-1
cdr3_length: 14
d_call: TRBD2
clone_size: medium-sized
j_call: TRBJ2-1

cdr3_nt: TGTGCCAGCAGCCCCCCCTGGGGCGGGGGCAATGAGCAGTTCTTC
cdr3_aa: CASSPPWGGGNEQFF
v_call: TRBV3-1
cdr3_length: 15
d_call: TRBD2
clone_size: -
j_call: TRBJ2-1

cdr3_nt: TGTGCCAGCAGTGAATTCCGCTCGGGAGCCAAAAACATTCAGTACTTC
cdr3_aa: CASSEFRSGAKNIQYF
v_call: TRBV6-2/TRBV6-3
cdr3_length: 16
d_call: -
clone_size: few
j_call: TRBJ2-4

cdr3_nt: TGTGCCAGCAGTTATCCCTCCGGACCTGTCTACGAGCAGTACTTC
cdr3_aa: CASSYPSGPVYEQYF
v_call: TRBV2
cdr3_length: 15
d_call: -
clone_size: many
j_call: TRBJ2-7

cdr3_nt: TGTGCCAGCACCCCTCGGGGGGCGATAAACATTCAGTACTTC
cdr3_aa: CASTPRGAINIQYF
v_call: TRBV28
cdr3_length: 14
d_call: -
clone_size: medium-sized
j_call: TRBJ2-4

cdr3_nt: TGCAGCGTTTGGGGAGGGGGAGCTTTCTTT
cdr3_aa: CSVWGGGAFF
v_call: TRBV29-1
cdr3_length: 10
d_call: -
clone_size: medium-sized
j_call: TRBJ1-1

cdr3_nt: TGTGCCAGCAGCTTAGGACTAGCCCAGTACCCCTACGAGCAGTACTTC
cdr3_aa: CASSLGLAQYPYEQYF
v_call: TRBV7-2
cdr3_length: 16
d_call: TRBD2
clone_size: few
j_call: TRBJ2-7

cdr3_nt: TGTGCCACCAGTGACTCCGGGACAGGCATCTACGAGCAGTACTTC
cdr3_aa: CATSDSGTGIYEQYF
v_call: TRBV24-1
cdr3_length: 15
d_call: TRBD1
clone_size: many
j_call: TRBJ2-7

cdr3_nt: TGCGCCAGCGGACGGGGATTGAACACCGGGGAGCTGTTTTTT
cdr3_aa: CASGRGLNTGELFF
v_call: TRBV4-3
cdr3_length: 14
d_call: -
clone_size: -
j_call: TRBJ2-2

cdr3_nt: TGTGCCAGCAGTGGGCGGGAGGGGCATGGCTACACCTTC
cdr3_aa: CASSGREGHGYTF
v_call: TRBV12-3/TRBV12-4
cdr3_length: 13
d_call: -
clone_size: few
j_call: TRBJ1-2

cdr3_nt: TGCGCCAGCAGCTTGGTGGCTCAGGGGGTGAGTGAGCAGTACTTC
cdr3_aa: CASSLVAQGVSEQYF
v_call: TRBV5-1
cdr3_length: 15
d_call: TRBD1
clone_size: -
j_call: TRBJ2-7

cdr3_nt: TGTGCCAGCAGCCTCCAGGTCGGGGTTGACTATGGCTACACCTTC
cdr3_aa: CASSLQVGVDYGYTF
v_call: TRBV4-2
cdr3_length: 15
d_call: -
clone_size: -
j_call: TRBJ1-2

cdr3_nt: TGCAGCGTTGTCCCCAGGGGGCCGGAGACCCAGTACTTC
cdr3_aa: CSVVPRGPETQYF
v_call: TRBV29-1
cdr3_length: 13
d_call: TRBD1
clone_size: -
j_call: TRBJ2-5

cdr3_nt: TGTGCCAGCAGCCCTGGCTCCTACGAGCAGTACTTC
cdr3_aa: CASSPGSYEQYF
v_call: TRBV12-3/TRBV12-4
cdr3_length: 12
d_call: -
clone_size: medium-sized
j_call: TRBJ2-7

cdr3_nt: TGTGCCAGCAGCTCCCAACTAGCGGGAGTGGACGAGCAGTACTTC
cdr3_aa: CASSSQLAGVDEQYF
v_call: TRBV7-2
cdr3_length: 15
d_call: TRBD2
clone_size: medium-sized
j_call: TRBJ2-7

cdr3_nt: TGTGCCAGTAGCTATGGACAGACTTATAATTCACCCCTCCACTTT
cdr3_aa: CASSYGQTYNSPLHF
v_call: TRBV19
cdr3_length: 15
d_call: -
clone_size: medium-sized
j_call: TRBJ1-6

cdr3_nt: TGTGCCAGCAGCTTAGACAGCAATCAGCCCCAGCATTTT
cdr3_aa: CASSLDSNQPQHF
v_call: TRBV7-3
cdr3_length: 13
d_call: -
clone_size: few
j_call: TRBJ1-5

cdr3_nt: TGCAGTGCTAGGTTGCTAGCGGGGGCGATGTCCTACAATGAGCAGTTCTTC
cdr3_aa: CSARLLAGAMSYNEQFF
v_call: TRBV20-1
cdr3_length: 17
d_call: TRBD2
clone_size: medium-sized
j_call: TRBJ2-1

cdr3_nt: TGTGCCAGCAGCGGCGGGAGGGCCGATACAGATACGCAGTATTTT
cdr3_aa: CASSGGRADTDTQYF
v_call: TRBV7-6
cdr3_length: 15
d_call: TRBD2
clone_size: few
j_call: TRBJ2-3

cdr3_nt: TGCAGTGCTAGTTACGGAGATAGCAATCAGCCCCAGCATTTT
cdr3_aa: CSASYGDSNQPQHF
v_call: TRBV20-1
cdr3_length: 14
d_call: -
clone_size: large
j_call: TRBJ1-5

cdr3_nt: TGTGCCAGCAGTGAGGACTGGGGGGGCACTGAAGCTTTCTTT
cdr3_aa: CASSEDWGGTEAFF
v_call: TRBV25-1
cdr3_length: 14
d_call: -
clone_size: few
j_call: TRBJ1-1

cdr3_nt: TGTGCCAGCCGGGGGAGTCTCTCTTACGAGCAGTACTTC
cdr3_aa: CASRGSLSYEQYF
v_call: TRBV6-1
cdr3_length: 13
d_call: -
clone_size: -
j_call: TRBJ2-7

cdr3_nt: TGTGCCAGCAGCCTAGCGGGGTTCACAGATACGCAGTATTTT
cdr3_aa: CASSLAGFTDTQYF
v_call: TRBV9
cdr3_length: 14
d_call: TRBD2
clone_size: medium-sized
j_call: TRBJ2-3